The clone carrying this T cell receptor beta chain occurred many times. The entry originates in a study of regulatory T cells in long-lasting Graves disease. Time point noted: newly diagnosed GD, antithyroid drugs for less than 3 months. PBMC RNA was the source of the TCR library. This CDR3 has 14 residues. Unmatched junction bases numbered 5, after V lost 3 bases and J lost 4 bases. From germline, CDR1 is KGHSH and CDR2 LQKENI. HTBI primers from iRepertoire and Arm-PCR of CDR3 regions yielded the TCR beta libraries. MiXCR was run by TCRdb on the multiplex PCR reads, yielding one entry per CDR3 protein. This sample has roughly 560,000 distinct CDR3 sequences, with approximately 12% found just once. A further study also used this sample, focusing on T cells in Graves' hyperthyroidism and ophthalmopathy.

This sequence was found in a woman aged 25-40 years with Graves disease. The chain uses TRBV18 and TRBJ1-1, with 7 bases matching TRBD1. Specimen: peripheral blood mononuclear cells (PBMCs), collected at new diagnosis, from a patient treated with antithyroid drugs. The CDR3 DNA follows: TGTGCCAGCTCACCTACCCAGGGGGGCACTGAAGCTTTCTTT. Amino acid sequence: CASSPTQGGTEAFF.